What follows are 31 T cell receptor beta chains derived from one specimen sequenced in a study of blood T cells in healthy people across ages. Then a second PCR, running roughly 6 to 11 cycles, was carried out with a sample-barcoded 5' primer and a J-beta primer mix. TCRdb ran MiXCR on the 5' RACE reads and lists one entry per CDR3 protein. The sample lists around 800,000 distinct CDR3 sequences, under 30% occurring once. The same sample was also studied in work on T cells of mothers and their children.

The sequenced material came from blood. The receptor set was obtained from a boy aged 5-17 years in good health.

The chain links TRBV3-1 to TRBJ2-4; D might be TRBD2 (5 bases). Germline CDR1 LGHDT, CDR2 YNNKEL (reference sequence). V lost 1 base and J lost 7, with 17 bases in between. This CDR3 contains 16 residues. The DNA of the CDR3 is TGTGCCAGCAGCCAAGGGACGGGATTTCGTGGGAACATTCAGTACTTC. It encodes CASSQGTGFRGNIQYF.

This clonotype was observed a handful of times. The J gene is TRBJ2-5, the V gene TRBV15; D possibly corresponds to TRBD2 (5 bases). The J call may not be correct, given that the DNA end is closer to TRBJ2-1. Germline V lookup: CDR1 LNHNV, CDR2 YYDKDF (reference sequence). The length of the CDR3 is 14 residues. CDR3 in amino acids: CATSRDLSPGEQFF. CDR3 DNA sequence: TGTGCCACCAGCAGAGATCTCTCTCCGGGGGAGCAGTTCTTC.

This chain connects TRBV6-1 to TRBJ2-5, with TRBD2 matching over 9 bases. CDR3 size: 16 residues. The germline CDR1 and CDR2 sequences are MNHNS and SASEGT. V lost 6 bases, J lost 2 bases, and 10 bases stayed unmatched. CDR3 amino acids: CASRPPGLAVQETQYF. The CDR3 DNA follows: TGTGCCAGCAGGCCCCCGGGACTAGCAGTTCAAGAGACCCAGTACTTC.

The chain uses TRBV7-2 and TRBJ2-1, with TRBD2 matching over 9 bases. Losses at the gene ends were 6 bases for V and 9 bases for J; bases not matched to a gene: 12. This CDR3 region has 15 residues. CDR1 and CDR2 from the germline V gene are SGHTA and FQGNSA. The CDR3 reads CASSLSRGGLFEQFF. CDR3 DNA sequence: TGTGCCAGCAGTCTGTCGCGGGGGGGCCTGTTTGAGCAGTTCTTC.

Here the CDR3 reads CASSSPAGQGLYGYTF. The CDR3 nucleotides read TGTGCCAGCAGTTCCCCAGCCGGACAGGGCCTCTATGGCTACACCTTC. This rearrangement joins TRBV28 to TRBJ1-2, with 8 bases identical to TRBD1. The germline gives CDR1 MDHEN, CDR2 SYDVKM. The CDR3 consists of 16 residues. V lost 4 bases, J lost 4 bases, and 11 bases stayed unmatched.

This clonotype was found once. A read error may produce the germline difference seen at one junction end. This rearrangement joins TRBV15 to TRBJ2-5, with D perhaps being TRBD1 or TRBD2 (6 bases each). The CDR3 is 17 amino acids. Per germline, CDR1 LNHNV and CDR2 YYDKDF (reference sequence). CDR3 nucleotide sequence: TGTGCCACCGGCAGAGGGGAGGCACGGACAGTACAAGAGACCCAGTACTTC. Amino acid sequence: CATGRGEARTVQETQYF.

This clonotype was detected only a few times. J is TRBJ2-7 and V is TRBV6-5, with 9 bases aligning to TRBD1. This CDR3 has 15 amino acids. J gave up 3 bases and V 7 bases, and 10 bases lay outside the gene matches. Germline V CDR1 and CDR2: MNHEY, SVGAGI. Here the CDR3 reads CASTLTGGPNYEQYF. In DNA, the CDR3 is TGTGCCAGCACCCTGACAGGGGGACCCAACTACGAGCAGTACTTC.

This clonotype was detected only a few times. The chain couples TRBV21-1 to TRBJ2-2; the D call in the table, TRBD1, was not verified against the DNA. TRBV21-1 is given as a pseudogene. The CDR3 runs 16 residues. CDR3 sequence: CASSKGKGGNTGELFF. CDR3 nucleotides: TGTGCCAGCAGCAAAGGGAAAGGGGGCAACACCGGGGAGCTGTTTTTT.

In its sample, this clonotype was seen a few times. The chain employs TRBV12-3 or TRBV12-4 and TRBJ2-3; D unclear. The CDR3 sequence is 16 residues long. With 1 base removed from V and 3 bases from J, the gap between germline ends came to 14 bases. CDR3 residues: CASSLGGTARTDTQYF. The CDR3 bases are TGTGCCAGCAGTTTAGGAGGTACCGCGAGAACAGATACGCAGTATTTT.

Comment on this clonotype: One base away lies a much larger clone, so this may be a sequencing read error. The V gene is TRBV24-1, the J gene TRBJ1-2; 9 nucleotides line up with TRBD1. This CDR3 is 14 amino acids long. Germline CDR1 is KGHDR and CDR2 is SFDVKD. As DNA, the CDR3 is TGTGCCACCAGTGATGCACAGGGGGCCTATGACTACACCTTC. Its translation: CATSDAQGAYDYTF.

The chain links TRBV5-5 to TRBJ2-5; no reliable D call. The J call may be wrong; the DNA end is better matched by TRBJ2-1. CDR1 SGHKS and CDR2 YYEKEE come from the germline V gene (reference sequence). The length of the CDR3 is 12 residues. CDR3 DNA sequence: TGTGCCAGCAGCGAAACAGCCAATGAGCAGTTCTTC. Protein: CASSETANEQFF.

The rearrangement links TRBV10-3 to TRBJ2-2; D is possibly TRBD2 (8 bases). Germline CDR1 and CDR2: ENHRY and SYGVKD. V lost 10 bases, J lost 5 bases, and 26 bases lay in between. The CDR3 has 17 amino acids. The CDR3 loop reads CATRDRKGTRGTGELFF. CDR3 in DNA: TGTGCCACCAGGGACAGAAAAGGGACTAGAGGTACCGGGGAGCTGTTTTTT.

This clonotype has a handful of counts. The V call is TRBV6-6, the J call TRBJ2-7; D remains unclear. V lost 8 bases and J lost 0, with 20 bases in between. This CDR3 comprises 16 residues. Germline V gene data show CDR1 as MNHNY and CDR2 as SVGAGI (reference sequence). The DNA for the CDR3 is TGTGCCAGCTCCTTCACCGTGGCAGGCGCCTCCTACGAGCAGTACTTC. It encodes CASSFTVAGASYEQYF.

As to this clonotype: The conserved phenylalanine or tryptophan normally closing the CDR3 is absent here, so this likely arose from a read error. The DNA is omitted, as the CDR3 cannot be located on it reliably, and the CDR3 follows TCRdb's listing. The J gene is TRBJ2-7, the V gene TRBV10-3. Germline V lookup: CDR1 ENHRY, CDR2 SYGVKD. The CDR3 comprises 8 residues, both ends counted. CDR3 loop: CAITSRVA.

The gene calls are TRBV20-1 and TRBJ2-1; perhaps D is TRBD1 or TRBD2 (6 bases each). The CDR3 totals 17 residues. Germline assignment: CDR1 DFQATT and CDR2 SNEGSKA (reference sequence). Trimming left V 6 bases short and J 3 bases short, with 24 bases between. The DNA for the CDR3 is TGCAGTGCCTTCCGTTGGGGGCGGGACCTCAACTACAATGAGCAGTTCTTC. This translates into CSAFRWGRDLNYNEQFF.

V is TRBV20-1 and J is TRBJ2-1; the match to TRBD2 covers 8 bases. The length of the CDR3 is 18 residues. The J segment lost 0 bases and the V segment lost 0 bases, leaving 10 bases of the junction unmatched. Germline CDR1 reads DFQATT; CDR2 reads SNEGSKA (reference sequence). The CDR3 protein is CSARDVPTGGSSYNEQFF. Written as DNA, the CDR3 is TGCAGTGCTAGAGATGTGCCCACGGGAGGGAGCTCCTACAATGAGCAGTTCTTC.

This clonotype was detected a few times. The V call is TRBV24-1, the J call TRBJ2-2; tentatively, D is TRBD1 or TRBD2 (6 bases each). The CDR3 length is 17 residues. Trimming removed 4 bases from V and 4 bases from J, with 18 bases in between. Per the germline V gene, CDR1 is KGHDR and CDR2 is SFDVKD. This CDR3 is CATSDTNRDGGTGELFF. The CDR3 nucleotides are TGTGCCACCAGTGACACCAACAGGGACGGGGGCACCGGGGAGCTGTTTTTT.

Note on this clonotype: A read error is likely, as this CDR3 ends without the conserved phenylalanine or tryptophan. The chain uses TRBV13 and TRBJ1-1, with 8 bases aligning to TRBD1. Per germline, CDR1 PRHDT and CDR2 FYEKMQ (reference sequence). This CDR3 comprises 16 residues. V trimming: 5 bases; J trimming: 0 bases; junction bases outside the gene matches: 8. The CDR3 DNA is TGTGCCAGCAGCCCCCGGACAGGGTTGCTGAACACTGAAGCTTTCCTT. Its protein is CASSPRTGLLNTEAFL.

V usage is TRBV12-3 or TRBV12-4 and J usage is TRBJ2-5; 13 bases line up with TRBD2. The DNA end is more similar to TRBJ2-1, so the J call may be wrong. CDR3 size: 14 residues. CDR3 in amino acids: CASRGGLAGREQFF. The CDR3 coding sequence is TGTGCCAGCAGGGGGGGACTAGCGGGGCGTGAGCAGTTCTTC.

The chain joins TRBV6-6 to TRBJ2-5; 7 bases are shared with TRBD2. The germline gives CDR1 MNHNY, CDR2 SVGAGI (reference sequence). The CDR3 is 13 residues long. V lost 6 bases to trimming and J lost 4 bases; unmatched junction nucleotides: 5. CDR3 loop: CASSRERGETQYF. Here the CDR3 DNA reads TGTGCCAGCAGCCGAGAGCGGGGAGAGACCCAGTACTTC.

V is TRBV9 and J is TRBJ2-6, with 9 bases identical to TRBD1. After removal of 0 bases from V and 3 bases from J, the junction contained 10 bases not matched to a gene. In germline, CDR1 is SGDLS, CDR2 YYNGEE. The CDR3 is made up of 19 amino acids. The CDR3 region is CASSVVVGTGRYGANVLTF. In DNA form, the CDR3 reads TGTGCCAGCAGCGTAGTGGTAGGGACAGGGAGGTATGGGGCCAACGTCCTGACTTTC.

This chain uses TRBV11-1 with TRBJ2-7, with D possibly being TRBD1 (6 bases). The CDR3 is made up of 15 amino acids. From germline, CDR1 is SGHAT and CDR2 FQDESV (reference sequence). V gave up 2 bases and J gave up 2 bases, with 13 bases separating them. The DNA of the CDR3 is TGTGCCAGCAGCTTATGGCAGGGACAAACCTACGAGCAGTACTTC. It specifies CASSLWQGQTYEQYF.

This clonotype was counted only a few times. The V call is TRBV5-5, the J call TRBJ2-4; 9 nucleotides line up with TRBD1. Germline V gives CDR1 SGHKS, CDR2 YYEKEE (reference sequence). The CDR3 extends over 19 amino acids. The junction had 12 bases not matched to a gene; V was cut back by 0 bases and J by 2 bases. This CDR3 is CASSLVPTSGTGTKNIQYF. The CDR3 DNA follows: TGTGCCAGCAGCTTGGTCCCTACTTCCGGGACAGGGACCAAAAACATTCAGTACTTC.

This rearrangement joins TRBV7-9 to TRBJ2-3; 8 bases align to TRBD1. The CDR3 runs to 17 residues. Trimming cost V 4 bases and J 0 bases; bases outside gene matches: 9. Germline lookup yields CDR1 SEHNR and CDR2 FQNEAQ (reference sequence). This CDR3 reads CASSSGQGRRSTDTQYF. The CDR3 coding sequence is TGTGCCAGCAGCTCTGGACAGGGAAGGAGGAGCACAGATACGCAGTATTTT. Together with reference TRBV7-9 and TRBJ2-3, the CDR3 gives the full variable domain: DTGVSQNPRHKITKRGQNVTFRCDPISEHNRLYWYRQTLGQGPEFLTYFQNEAQLEKSRLLSDRFSAERPKGSFSTLEIQRTEQGDSAMYLCASSSGQGRRSTDTQYFGPGTRLTVL.

This clonotype has just a few counts. The CDR3 is CASSVGGIGRNTGELFF. CDR3 nucleotide sequence: TGTGCCAGCAGCGTAGGGGGTATCGGCAGAAACACCGGGGAGCTGTTTTTT. This chain links TRBV9 with TRBJ2-2, with unresolved D. The CDR3 contains 17 residues. Trimming took 0 bases from V and 2 from J, leaving 14 bases between them. Germline CDR1 and CDR2: SGDLS and YYNGEE.

This clonotype was counted between two and nine times. The chain recombines TRBV7-9 with TRBJ2-3; unclear D gene. CDR1 is SEHNR and CDR2 is FQNEAQ in the germline V gene (reference sequence). The germline V and J ends were trimmed by 5 bases and 0 bases, with 15 bases remaining between them. This CDR3 region has 16 residues. Here the CDR3 reads CASSQRGFASTDTQYF. DNA of the CDR3: TGTGCCAGCAGCCAGAGAGGTTTCGCTAGCACAGATACGCAGTATTTT.

This chain uses TRBV15 with TRBJ1-5; D is ambiguous. This CDR3 region has 17 residues. Germline lookup yields CDR1 LNHNV and CDR2 YYDKDF (reference sequence). Trimming pared 1 base from V and 4 bases from J, leaving 17 bases between. The CDR3 sequence is CATSRVAGLPRNQPQHF. The CDR3, as DNA: TGTGCCACCAGCAGAGTCGCGGGGTTACCTAGAAATCAGCCCCAGCATTTT.

The rearrangement joins TRBV27 to TRBJ2-1; 7 nucleotides match TRBD2. The CDR3 consists of 16 residues. V lost 4 bases and J lost 4; bases outside the gene matches: 10. Per germline, CDR1 MNHEY and CDR2 SMNVEV (reference sequence). The CDR3 loop reads CASSSGGFGGYNEQFF. In nucleotides, the CDR3 is TGTGCCAGCAGTTCGGGAGGTTTCGGGGGGTACAATGAGCAGTTCTTC.

The V call is TRBV15, the J call TRBJ2-1; 10 positions agree with TRBD1. The V gene's germline CDR1 is LNHNV and CDR2 YYDKDF (reference sequence). Trimming cost V 3 bases and J 7 bases; bases outside gene matches: 6. The CDR3 loop spans 15 amino acids. The CDR3 loop reads CATSRGGTGENEQFF. As DNA, the CDR3 is TGTGCCACCAGCAGGGGGGGGACAGGGGAAAATGAGCAGTTCTTC.

This clonotype has more than one count but fewer than ten. This chain connects TRBV2 to TRBJ1-1; 12 nucleotides line up with TRBD1. The germline V gene has CDR1 SNHLY and CDR2 FYNNEI. Trimming at V came to 5 bases and at J to 1 base, leaving 2 bases not matched to a gene. The CDR3 sequence is 15 residues long. The CDR3 protein is CASSRDRGPNTEAFF. The CDR3 DNA reads TGTGCCAGCAGTCGGGACAGGGGGCCGAACACTGAAGCTTTCTTT.

This clonotype was counted a few times. The CDR3 DNA sequence: TGTGCCAGCAGCGAAAACAGGGGGCCCTACGAGCAGTACTTC. The encoded protein is CASSENRGPYEQYF. This chain links TRBV7-2 with TRBJ2-7; 9 bases are shared with TRBD1. Germline CDR1 and CDR2: SGHTA and FQGNSA. The CDR3 length is 14 residues. V shed 5 bases, J shed 2 bases, and the junction held 4 bases outside the gene matches.